Listed here is a single TCR beta chain. Its antigen is currently unknown. This specimen comes from a study of cytomegalovirus exposure and HLA in healthy donors. General study results and limits: In a later analysis, V- and J-gene trimming of beta chains associated with a DCLRE1C missense variant, replicated independently.

The germline V gene has CDR1 MDHEN and CDR2 SYDVKM. CDR3 length: 14 residues. The V end was cut by 5 bases, the J end by 0 bases, with 5 bases between. PCR was performed using 60 Vbeta and 13 Jbeta primers. TCRdb keeps only in-frame clones here, not all; method: immunoSEQ multiplex PCR. This table has some 100,000 clones, approximately 81% appearing once. This TCR was sampled from a male donor in good health and CMV-seropositive. The rearrangement uses TRBV28 and TRBJ2-6; D perhaps matches TRBD1 (5 bases). Sequencing was carried out using PBMCs. As DNA, the CDR3 is TGTGCCAGCAGTAGGGGCTCTGGGGCCAACGTCCTGACTTTC. It codes for CASSRGSGANVLTF.